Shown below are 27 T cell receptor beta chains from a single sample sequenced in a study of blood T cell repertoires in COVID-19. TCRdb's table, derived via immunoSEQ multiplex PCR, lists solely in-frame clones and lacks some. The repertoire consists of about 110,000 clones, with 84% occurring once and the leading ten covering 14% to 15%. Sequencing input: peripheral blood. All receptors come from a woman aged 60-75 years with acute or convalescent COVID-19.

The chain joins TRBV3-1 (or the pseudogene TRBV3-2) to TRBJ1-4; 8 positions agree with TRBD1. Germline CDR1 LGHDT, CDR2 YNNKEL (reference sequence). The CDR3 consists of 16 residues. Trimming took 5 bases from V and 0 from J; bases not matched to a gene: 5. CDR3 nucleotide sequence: TGTGCCAGCAGCGGCGGGACAGGTGCAACTAATGAAAAACTGTTTTTT. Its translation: CASSGGTGATNEKLFF.

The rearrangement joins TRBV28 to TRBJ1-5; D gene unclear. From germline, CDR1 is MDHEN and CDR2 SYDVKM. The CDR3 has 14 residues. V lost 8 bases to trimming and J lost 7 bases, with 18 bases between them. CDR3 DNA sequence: TGTGCCAGCCGGTCGTCTGGAGGTGGGCAGCCCCAGCATTTT. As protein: CASRSSGGGQPQHF.

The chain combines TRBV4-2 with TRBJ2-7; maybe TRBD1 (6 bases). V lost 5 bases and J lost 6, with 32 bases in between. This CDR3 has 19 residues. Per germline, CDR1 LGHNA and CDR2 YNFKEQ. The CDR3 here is CASSRTSSAATGTRGEQYF. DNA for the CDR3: TGTGCCAGCAGCAGAACATCATCGGCGGCGACGGGGACCAGGGGCGAGCAGTACTTC.

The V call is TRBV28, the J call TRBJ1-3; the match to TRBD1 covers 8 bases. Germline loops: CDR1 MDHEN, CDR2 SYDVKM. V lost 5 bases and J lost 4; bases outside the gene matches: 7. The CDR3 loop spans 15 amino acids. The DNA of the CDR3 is TGTGCCAGCAGTAGTCAGGGGGCGGAAGGAAACACCATATATTTT. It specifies CASSSQGAEGNTIYF.

CDR3 coding DNA: TGCAGTGCTAGTGGTGGGACTAGCGGGAGACCTAGCTCCTACGAGCAGTACTTC. Its translation is CSASGGTSGRPSSYEQYF. The rearrangement links TRBV20-1 to TRBJ2-7; 14 nucleotides align to TRBD2. The CDR3 has 18 amino acids. After removal of 3 bases from V and 0 bases from J, the junction contained 10 bases not matched to a gene. Per germline, CDR1 DFQATT and CDR2 SNEGSKA (reference sequence).

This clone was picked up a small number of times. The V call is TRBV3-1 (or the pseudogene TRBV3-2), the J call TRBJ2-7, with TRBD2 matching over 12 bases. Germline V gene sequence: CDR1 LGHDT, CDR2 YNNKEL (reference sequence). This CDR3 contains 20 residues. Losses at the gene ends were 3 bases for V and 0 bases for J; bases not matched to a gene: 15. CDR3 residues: CASSQPRGTSGRLSSYEQYF. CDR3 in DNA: TGTGCCAGCAGCCAGCCCAGGGGAACTAGCGGGAGGCTGAGCTCCTACGAGCAGTACTTC.

The CDR3 sequence is CASSQPLVDTGELFF. CDR3 DNA sequence: TGCGCCAGCAGTCAACCTCTAGTTGACACCGGGGAGCTGTTTTTT. V is TRBV23-1 and J is TRBJ2-2, with no clear D. TRBV23-1 is an ORF, and what it does is uncertain. The CDR3 length is 15 residues. Trimming stripped 2 bases from V and 3 bases from J, with 10 bases between.

The CDR3 sequence: CASSPWVSGGNYEQYF. CDR3 nucleotide sequence: TGTGCCAGCTCACCATGGGTGAGCGGGGGAAACTACGAGCAGTACTTC. This chain links TRBV18 with TRBJ2-7, with 8 bases fitting TRBD2. V was clipped by 2 bases and J by 3 bases; unmatched bases: 9. Per germline, CDR1 KGHSH and CDR2 LQKENI. This CDR3 is 16 amino acids long.

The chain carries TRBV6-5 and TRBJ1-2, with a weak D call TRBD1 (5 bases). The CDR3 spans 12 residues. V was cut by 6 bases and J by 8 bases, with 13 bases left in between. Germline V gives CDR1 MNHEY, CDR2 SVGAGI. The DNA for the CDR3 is TGTGCCAGCAGCCGCCAGGGTCGGGGCTACACCTTC. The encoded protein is CASSRQGRGYTF.

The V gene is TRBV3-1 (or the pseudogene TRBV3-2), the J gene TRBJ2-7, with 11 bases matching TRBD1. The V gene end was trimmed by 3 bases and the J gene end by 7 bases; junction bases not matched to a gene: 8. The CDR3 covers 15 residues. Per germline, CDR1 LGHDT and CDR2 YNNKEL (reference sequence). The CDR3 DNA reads TGTGCCAGCAGCCACGGACAGGGGGCAGGAGGGGAGCAGTACTTC. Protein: CASSHGQGAGGEQYF.

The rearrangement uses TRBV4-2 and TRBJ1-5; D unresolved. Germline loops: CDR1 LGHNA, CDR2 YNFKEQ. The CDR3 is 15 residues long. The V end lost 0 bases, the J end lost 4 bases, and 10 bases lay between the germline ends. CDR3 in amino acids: CASSQDLAANQPQHF. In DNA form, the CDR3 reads TGTGCCAGCAGCCAAGATCTGGCGGCGAATCAGCCCCAGCATTTT.

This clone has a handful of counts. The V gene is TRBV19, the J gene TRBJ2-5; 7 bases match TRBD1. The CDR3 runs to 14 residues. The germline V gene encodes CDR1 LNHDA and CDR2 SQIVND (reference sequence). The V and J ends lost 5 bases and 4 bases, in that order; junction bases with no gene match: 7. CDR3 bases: TGTGCCAGTAGTCCAACAGGGGCGAGAGAGACCCAGTACTTC. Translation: CASSPTGARETQYF.

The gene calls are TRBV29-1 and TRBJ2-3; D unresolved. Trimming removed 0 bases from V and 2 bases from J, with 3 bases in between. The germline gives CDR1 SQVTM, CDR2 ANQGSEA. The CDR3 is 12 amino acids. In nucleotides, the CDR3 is TGCAGCGTTGAAGACAACACAGATACGCAGTATTTT. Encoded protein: CSVEDNTDTQYF.

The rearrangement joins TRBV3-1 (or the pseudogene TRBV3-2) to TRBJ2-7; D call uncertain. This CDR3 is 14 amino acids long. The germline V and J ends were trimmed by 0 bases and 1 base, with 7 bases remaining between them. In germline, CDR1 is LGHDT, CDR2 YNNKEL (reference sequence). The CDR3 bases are TGTGCCAGCAGCCAAGAGAACTGGTCCTACGAGCAGTACTTC. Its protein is CASSQENWSYEQYF.

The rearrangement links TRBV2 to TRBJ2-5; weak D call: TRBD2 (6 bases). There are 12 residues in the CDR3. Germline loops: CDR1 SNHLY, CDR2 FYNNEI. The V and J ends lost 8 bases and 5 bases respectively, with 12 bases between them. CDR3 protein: CASDIRGETQYF. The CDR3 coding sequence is TGTGCCAGCGACATCCGGGGGGAGACCCAGTACTTC.

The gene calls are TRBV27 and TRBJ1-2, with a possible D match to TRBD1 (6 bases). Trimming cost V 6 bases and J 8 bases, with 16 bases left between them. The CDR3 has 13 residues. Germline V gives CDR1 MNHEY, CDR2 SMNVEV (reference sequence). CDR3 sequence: CASRARGARGYTF. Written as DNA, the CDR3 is TGTGCCAGCAGGGCGCGGGGGGCGCGGGGCTACACCTTC.

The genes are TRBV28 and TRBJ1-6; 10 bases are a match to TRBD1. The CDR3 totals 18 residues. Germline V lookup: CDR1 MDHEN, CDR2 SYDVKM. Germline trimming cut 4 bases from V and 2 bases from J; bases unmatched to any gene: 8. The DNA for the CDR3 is TGTGCCAGCAGTTGGGGTTACGGACAGGGGGCCTATAATTCACCCCTCCACTTT. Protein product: CASSWGYGQGAYNSPLHF.

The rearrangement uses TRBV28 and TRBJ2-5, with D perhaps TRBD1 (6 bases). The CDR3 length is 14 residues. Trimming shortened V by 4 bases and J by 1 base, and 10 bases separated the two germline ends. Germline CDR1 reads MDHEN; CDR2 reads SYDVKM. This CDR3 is CASSSPGAQETQYF. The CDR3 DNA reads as TGTGCCAGCAGTTCCCCAGGGGCCCAAGAGACCCAGTACTTC. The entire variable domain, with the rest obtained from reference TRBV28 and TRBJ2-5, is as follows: DVKVTQSSRYLVKRTGEKVFLECVQDMDHENMFWYRQDPGLGLRLIYFSYDVKMKEKGDIPEGYSVSREKKERFSLILESASTNQTSMYLCASSSPGAQETQYFGPGTRLLVL.

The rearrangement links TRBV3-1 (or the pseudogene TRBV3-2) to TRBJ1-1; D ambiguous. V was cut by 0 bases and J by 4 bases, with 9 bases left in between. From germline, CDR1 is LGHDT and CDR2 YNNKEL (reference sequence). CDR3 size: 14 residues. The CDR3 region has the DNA TGTGCCAGCAGCCAAGATAAGCTTGGCACTGAAGCTTTCTTT. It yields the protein CASSQDKLGTEAFF.

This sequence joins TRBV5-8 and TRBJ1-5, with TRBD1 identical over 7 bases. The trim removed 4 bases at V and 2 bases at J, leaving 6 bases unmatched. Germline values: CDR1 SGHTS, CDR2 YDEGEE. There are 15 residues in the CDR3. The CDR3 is CASSRTGAGNQPQHF. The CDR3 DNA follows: TGTGCCAGCAGCAGAACAGGGGCAGGCAATCAGCCCCAGCATTTT.

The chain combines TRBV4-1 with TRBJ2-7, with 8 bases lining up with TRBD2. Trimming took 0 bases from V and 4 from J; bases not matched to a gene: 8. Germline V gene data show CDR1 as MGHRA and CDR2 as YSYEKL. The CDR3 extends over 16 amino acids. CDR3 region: CASSQDPAGAGYEQYF. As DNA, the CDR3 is TGCGCCAGCAGCCAAGATCCAGCGGGAGCCGGATACGAGCAGTACTTC.

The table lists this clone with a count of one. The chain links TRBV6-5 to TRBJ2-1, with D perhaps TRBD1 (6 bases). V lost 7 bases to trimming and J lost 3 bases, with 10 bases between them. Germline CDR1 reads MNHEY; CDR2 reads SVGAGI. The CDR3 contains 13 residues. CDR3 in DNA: TGTGCCAGCAAACTGGACAGCTACAATGAGCAGTTCTTC. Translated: CASKLDSYNEQFF.

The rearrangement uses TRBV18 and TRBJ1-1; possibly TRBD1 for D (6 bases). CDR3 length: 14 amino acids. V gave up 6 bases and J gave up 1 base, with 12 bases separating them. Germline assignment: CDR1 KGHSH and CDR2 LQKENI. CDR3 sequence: CASSIEQGNTEAFF. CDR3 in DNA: TGTGCCAGCTCTATAGAACAGGGGAACACTGAAGCTTTCTTT.

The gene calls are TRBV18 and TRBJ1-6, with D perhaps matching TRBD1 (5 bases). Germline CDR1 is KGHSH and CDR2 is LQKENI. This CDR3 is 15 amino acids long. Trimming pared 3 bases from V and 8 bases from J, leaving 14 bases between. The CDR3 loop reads CASSPEGANYSPLHF. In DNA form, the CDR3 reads TGTGCCAGCTCACCTGAAGGGGCGAATTATTCACCCCTCCACTTT.

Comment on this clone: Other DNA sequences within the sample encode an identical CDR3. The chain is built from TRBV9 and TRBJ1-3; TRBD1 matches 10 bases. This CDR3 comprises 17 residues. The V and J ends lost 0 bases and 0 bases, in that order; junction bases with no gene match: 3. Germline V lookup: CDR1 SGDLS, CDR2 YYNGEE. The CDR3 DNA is TGTGCCAGCAGCGTAGGGACAGGGGGGAACTCTGGAAACACCATATATTTT. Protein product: CASSVGTGGNSGNTIYF.

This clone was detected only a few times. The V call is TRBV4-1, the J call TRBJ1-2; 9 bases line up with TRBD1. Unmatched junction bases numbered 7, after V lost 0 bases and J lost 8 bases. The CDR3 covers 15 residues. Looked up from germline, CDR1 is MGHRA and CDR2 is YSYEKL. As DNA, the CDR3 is TGCGCCAGCAGCCAAGATCCGAGGACAGGGGTCGGCTACACCTTC. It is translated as CASSQDPRTGVGYTF.

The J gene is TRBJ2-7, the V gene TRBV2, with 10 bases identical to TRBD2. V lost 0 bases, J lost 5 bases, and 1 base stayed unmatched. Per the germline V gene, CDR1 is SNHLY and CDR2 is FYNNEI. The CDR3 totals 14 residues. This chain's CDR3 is CASSEALAGDEQYF. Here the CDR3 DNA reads TGTGCCAGCAGTGAAGCCCTAGCGGGAGACGAGCAGTACTTC.